The T cell receptor (beta chain) described here comes from a study of CD8 T cells in Susac syndrome. After extraction with the RNeasy kit, roughly 0.45 to 1 ug of the RNA was reverse transcribed using random hexamers. MiXCR, applied by TCRdb to the immunoSEQ multiplex PCR reads, yields one record per CDR3 protein. Of about 200,000 distinct CDR3 sequences in the sample, 91% were seen once. TEMRA cells were FACS-enriched, unlike CD8+ and CD4+ T cells, which were negatively isolated. The receptor was isolated from a human donor with Susac syndrome. The sequencing input was CD4+ T cells from PBMCs.

The CDR3 protein is CASSQDMTSGGQYF. CDR3 coding DNA: TGTGCCAGCAGCCAAGATATGACTAGCGGGGGTCAGTACTTC. This chain joins TRBV3-1 and TRBJ2-5; the match to TRBD2 covers 12 bases. J gave up 11 bases and V 0 bases, and 4 bases lay outside the gene matches. The germline gives CDR1 LGHDT, CDR2 YNNKEL (reference sequence). This CDR3 has 14 amino acids.